The 3 T cell receptor beta chains listed next were all sequenced from one sample in a study of T cells in Graves' hyperthyroidism and ophthalmopathy. Researchers took RNA transcripts and amplified the TCR beta CDR3 regions from them. The HTBI set primed first-round TCR CDR3 RT-PCR. TCRdb reprocessed the multiplex PCR reads with MiXCR, giving one entry per CDR3 protein. The sample has approximately 710,000 distinct CDR3 sequences, 17% seen once. Input material: blood. The receptor set was obtained from a man in his fifties or sixties with Graves' hyperthyroidism.

A remark on this clonotype: Sequence at one end of the junction differs from germline and may be a read error. The rearrangement joins TRBV11-2 to TRBJ2-1, with 9 bases aligning to TRBD2. The CDR3 runs 15 residues. CDR1 SGHAT and CDR2 FQNNGV come from the germline V gene. This CDR3 reads CASSTRTSDYNEQSF. In DNA, the CDR3 is TGTGCCAGCAGCACGCGGACTAGCGACTACAATGAGCAGTCCTTC.

This clonotype was counted many times. This chain uses TRBV6-1 with TRBJ2-2; no firm D call. V lost 3 bases, J lost 6 bases, and 14 bases lay in between. This CDR3 contains 15 residues. Germline lookup yields CDR1 MNHNS and CDR2 SASEGT. The CDR3 here is CASSDLAQRPGELFF. CDR3 bases: TGTGCCAGCAGTGACTTGGCTCAGAGGCCCGGGGAGCTGTTTTTT.

This clonotype was recorded a few times. This chain connects TRBV11-2 to TRBJ2-1; D ambiguous. Trimming took 1 base from V and 0 from J, leaving 10 bases between them. This CDR3 is 16 amino acids long. The V gene's germline CDR1 is SGHAT and CDR2 FQNNGV. The CDR3 sequence is CASSLVISGSYNEQFF. CDR3 DNA: TGTGCCAGCAGCTTAGTTATCTCAGGCTCCTACAATGAGCAGTTCTTC.